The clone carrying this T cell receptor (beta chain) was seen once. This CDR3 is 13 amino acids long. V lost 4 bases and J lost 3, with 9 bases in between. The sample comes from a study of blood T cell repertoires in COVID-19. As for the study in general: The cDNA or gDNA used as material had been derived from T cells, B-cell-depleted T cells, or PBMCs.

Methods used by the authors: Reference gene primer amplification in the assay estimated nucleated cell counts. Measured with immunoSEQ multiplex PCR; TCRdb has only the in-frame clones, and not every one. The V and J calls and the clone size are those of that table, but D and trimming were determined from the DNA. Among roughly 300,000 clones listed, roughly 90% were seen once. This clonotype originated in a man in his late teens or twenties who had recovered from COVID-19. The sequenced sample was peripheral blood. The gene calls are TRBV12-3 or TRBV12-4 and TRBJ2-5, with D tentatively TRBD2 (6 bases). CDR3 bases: TGTGCCAGCAGTTCGACGGGGGAAGAGACCCAGTACTTC. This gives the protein CASSSTGEETQYF.